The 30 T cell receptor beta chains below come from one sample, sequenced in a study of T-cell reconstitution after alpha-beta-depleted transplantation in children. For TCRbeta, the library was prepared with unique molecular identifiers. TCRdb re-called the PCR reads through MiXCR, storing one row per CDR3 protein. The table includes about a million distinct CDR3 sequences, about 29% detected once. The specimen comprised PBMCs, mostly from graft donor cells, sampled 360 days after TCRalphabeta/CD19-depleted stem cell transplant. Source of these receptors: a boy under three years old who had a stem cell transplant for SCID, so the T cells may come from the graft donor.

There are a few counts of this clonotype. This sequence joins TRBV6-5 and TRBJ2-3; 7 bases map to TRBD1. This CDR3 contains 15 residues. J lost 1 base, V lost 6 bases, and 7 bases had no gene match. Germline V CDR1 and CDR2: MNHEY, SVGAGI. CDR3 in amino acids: CASRLPGTGTDTQYF. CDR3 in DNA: TGTGCCAGCAGATTACCCGGGACAGGCACAGATACGCAGTATTTT.

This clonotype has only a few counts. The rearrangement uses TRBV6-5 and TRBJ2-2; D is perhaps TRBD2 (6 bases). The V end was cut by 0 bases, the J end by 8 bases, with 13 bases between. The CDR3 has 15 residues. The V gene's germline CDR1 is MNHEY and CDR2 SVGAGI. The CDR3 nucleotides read TGTGCCAGCAGTTACTCCGCGGGGAGAGGGGGGGAGCTGTTTTTT. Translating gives CASSYSAGRGGELFF.

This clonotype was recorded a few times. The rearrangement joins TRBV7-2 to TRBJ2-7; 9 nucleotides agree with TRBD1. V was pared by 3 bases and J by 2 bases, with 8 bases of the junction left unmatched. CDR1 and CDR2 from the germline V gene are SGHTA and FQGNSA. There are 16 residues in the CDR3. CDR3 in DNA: TGTGCCAGCAGCTTTGGATCCGGGACAGGGACCTACGAGCAGTACTTC. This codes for CASSFGSGTGTYEQYF.

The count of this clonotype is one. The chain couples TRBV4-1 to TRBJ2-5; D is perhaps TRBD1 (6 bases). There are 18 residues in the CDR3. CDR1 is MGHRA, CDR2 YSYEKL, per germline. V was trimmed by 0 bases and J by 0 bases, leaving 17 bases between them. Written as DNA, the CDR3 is TGCGCCAGCAGCCAAGAAGACCAAGGACAGTGGTACCAAGAGACCCAGTACTTC. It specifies CASSQEDQGQWYQETQYF.

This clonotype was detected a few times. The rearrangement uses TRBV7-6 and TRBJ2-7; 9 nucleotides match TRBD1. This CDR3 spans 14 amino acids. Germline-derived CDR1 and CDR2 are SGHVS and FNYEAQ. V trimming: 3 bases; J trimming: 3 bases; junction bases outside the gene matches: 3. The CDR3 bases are TGTGCCAGCAGCTTTGGGGACAGGGACTACGAGCAGTACTTC. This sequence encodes CASSFGDRDYEQYF.

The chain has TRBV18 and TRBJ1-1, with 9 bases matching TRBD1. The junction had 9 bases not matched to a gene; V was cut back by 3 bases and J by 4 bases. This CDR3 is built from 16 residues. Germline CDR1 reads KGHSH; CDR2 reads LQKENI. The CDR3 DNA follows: TGTGCCAGCTCACCGCGACGAACAGGGGGCGGCACTGAAGCTTTCTTT. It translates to CASSPRRTGGGTEAFF.

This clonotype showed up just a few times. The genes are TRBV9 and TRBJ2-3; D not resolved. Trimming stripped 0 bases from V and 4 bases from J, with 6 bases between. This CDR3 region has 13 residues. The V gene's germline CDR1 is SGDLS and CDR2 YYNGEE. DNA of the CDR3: TGTGCCAGCAGCGTAGGCGGAGCAGATACGCAGTATTTT. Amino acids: CASSVGGADTQYF.

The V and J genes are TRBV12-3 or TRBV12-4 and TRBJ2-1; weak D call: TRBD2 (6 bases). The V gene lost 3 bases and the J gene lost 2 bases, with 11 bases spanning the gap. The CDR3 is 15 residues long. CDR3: CASSFPGVPYNEQFF. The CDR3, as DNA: TGTGCCAGCAGTTTCCCGGGGGTCCCCTACAATGAGCAGTTCTTC.

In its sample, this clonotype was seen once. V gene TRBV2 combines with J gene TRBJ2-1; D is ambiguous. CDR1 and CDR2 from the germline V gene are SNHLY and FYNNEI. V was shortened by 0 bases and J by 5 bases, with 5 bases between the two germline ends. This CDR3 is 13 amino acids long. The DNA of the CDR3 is TGTGCCAGCAGTGAAGCCACTGACAATGAGCAGTTCTTC. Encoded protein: CASSEATDNEQFF.

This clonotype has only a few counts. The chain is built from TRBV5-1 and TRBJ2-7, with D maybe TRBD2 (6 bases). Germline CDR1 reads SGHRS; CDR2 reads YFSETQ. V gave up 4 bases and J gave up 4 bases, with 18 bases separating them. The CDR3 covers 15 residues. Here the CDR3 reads CASSLADKGRYEQYF. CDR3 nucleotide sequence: TGCGCCAGCAGCCTGGCGGACAAGGGGAGGTACGAGCAGTACTTC.

DNA of the CDR3: TGTGCCATCACTCGGTCAGGAGGGGATTACAATGAGCAGTTCTTC. This translates into CAITRSGGDYNEQFF. The V gene is TRBV10-3, the J gene TRBJ2-1; possibly TRBD2 for D (6 bases). CDR3 length: 15 amino acids. Germline assignment: CDR1 ENHRY and CDR2 SYGVKD. V gave up 7 bases and J gave up 4 bases, with 17 bases separating them.

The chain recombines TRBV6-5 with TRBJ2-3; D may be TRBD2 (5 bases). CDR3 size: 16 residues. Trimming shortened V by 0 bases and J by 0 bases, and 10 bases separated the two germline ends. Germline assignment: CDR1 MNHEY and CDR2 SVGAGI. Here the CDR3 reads CASSYSRETSTDTQYF. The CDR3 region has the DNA TGTGCCAGCAGTTACTCGAGGGAAACTAGCACAGATACGCAGTATTTT.

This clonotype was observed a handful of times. Here the CDR3 reads CSVERGRATQYF. CDR3 in DNA: TGCAGCGTTGAACGGGGAAGAGCGACCCAGTACTTC. The V call is TRBV29-1, the J call TRBJ2-5; D is possibly TRBD2 (5 bases). Germline assignment: CDR1 SQVTM and CDR2 ANQGSEA. V was cut by 2 bases and J by 7 bases, with 11 bases left in between. The CDR3 covers 12 residues.

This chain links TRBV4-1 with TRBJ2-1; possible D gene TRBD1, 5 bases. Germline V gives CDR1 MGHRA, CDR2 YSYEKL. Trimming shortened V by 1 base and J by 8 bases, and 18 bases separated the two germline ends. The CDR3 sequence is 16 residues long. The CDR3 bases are TGCGCCAGCAGCCAAGCTGAACGCAGGGTAAGCGATGAGCAGTTCTTC. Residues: CASSQAERRVSDEQFF.

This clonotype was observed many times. CDR3 sequence: CASSLGRTDYGYTF. CDR3 coding DNA: TGTGCCAGCAGCTTAGGTCGGACAGACTATGGCTACACCTTC. The V call is TRBV7-8, the J call TRBJ1-2; weak D call: TRBD1 (6 bases). The V gene's germline CDR1 is SGHVS and CDR2 FQNEAQ. Trimming shortened V by 1 base and J by 3 bases, and 9 bases separated the two germline ends. There are 14 residues in the CDR3. The full variable domain, rest sourced from reference TRBV7-8 and TRBJ1-2, is GAGVSQSPRYKVAKRGQDVALRCDPISGHVSLFWYQQALGQGPEFLTYFQNEAQLDKSGLPSDRFFAERPEGSVSTLKIQRTQQEDSAVYLCASSLGRTDYGYTFGSGTRLTVV.

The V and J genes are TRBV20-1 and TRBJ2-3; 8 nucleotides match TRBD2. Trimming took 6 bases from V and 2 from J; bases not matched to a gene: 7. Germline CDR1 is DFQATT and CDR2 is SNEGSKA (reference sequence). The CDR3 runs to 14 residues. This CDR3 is CSASAGGNTDTQYF. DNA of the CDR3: TGCAGTGCCTCCGCGGGGGGTAACACAGATACGCAGTATTTT.

The CDR3 loop reads CSAGGVFLETQYF. The DNA for the CDR3 is TGCAGTGCGGGCGGGGTTTTTCTAGAGACCCAGTACTTC. The gene calls are TRBV20-1 and TRBJ2-5, with D perhaps TRBD2 (6 bases). This CDR3 comprises 13 residues. Germline V CDR1 and CDR2: DFQATT, SNEGSKA (reference sequence). V was trimmed by 6 bases and J by 4 bases, leaving 15 bases between them.

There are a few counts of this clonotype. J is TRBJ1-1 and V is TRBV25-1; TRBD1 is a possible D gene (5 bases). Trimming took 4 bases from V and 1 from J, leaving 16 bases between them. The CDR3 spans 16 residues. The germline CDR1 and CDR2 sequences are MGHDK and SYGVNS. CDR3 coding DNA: TGTGCCAGCAGTGGTTTATTGGGGGAACGGAACACTGAAGCTTTCTTT. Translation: CASSGLLGERNTEAFF.

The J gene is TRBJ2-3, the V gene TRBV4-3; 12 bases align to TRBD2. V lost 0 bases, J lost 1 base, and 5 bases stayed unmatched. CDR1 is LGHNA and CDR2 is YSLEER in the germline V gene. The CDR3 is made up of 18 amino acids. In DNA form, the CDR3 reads TGCGCCAGCAGCCAAGATCCACTAGCGGGGGGTGGCACAGATACGCAGTATTTT. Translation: CASSQDPLAGGGTDTQYF.

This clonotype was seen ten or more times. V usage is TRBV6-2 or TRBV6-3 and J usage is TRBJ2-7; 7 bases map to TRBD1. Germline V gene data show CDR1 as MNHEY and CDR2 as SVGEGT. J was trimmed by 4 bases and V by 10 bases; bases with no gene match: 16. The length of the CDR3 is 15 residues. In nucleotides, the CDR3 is TGTGCCACCGATCCTCAGGGGGAACTCTTATACGAGCAGTACTTC. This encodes CATDPQGELLYEQYF.

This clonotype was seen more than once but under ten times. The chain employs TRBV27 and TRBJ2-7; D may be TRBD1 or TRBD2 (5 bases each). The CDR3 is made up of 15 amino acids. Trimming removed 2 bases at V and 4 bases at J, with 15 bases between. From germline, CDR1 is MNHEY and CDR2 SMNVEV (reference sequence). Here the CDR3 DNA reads TGTGCCAGCAGTTTAAACCAGGGACGTTGGTACGAGCAGTACTTC. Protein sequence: CASSLNQGRWYEQYF.

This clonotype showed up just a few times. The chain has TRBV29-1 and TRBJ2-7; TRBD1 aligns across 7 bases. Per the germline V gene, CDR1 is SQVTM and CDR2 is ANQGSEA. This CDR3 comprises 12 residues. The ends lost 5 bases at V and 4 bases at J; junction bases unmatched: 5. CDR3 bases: TGCAGCGTTATTCTGACAGGGTACGAGCAGTACTTC. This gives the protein CSVILTGYEQYF.

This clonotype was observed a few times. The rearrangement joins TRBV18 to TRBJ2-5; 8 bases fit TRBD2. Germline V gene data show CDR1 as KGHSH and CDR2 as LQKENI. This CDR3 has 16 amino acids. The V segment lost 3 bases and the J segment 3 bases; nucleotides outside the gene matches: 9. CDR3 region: CASSPLNSAGEETQYF. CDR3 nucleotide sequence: TGTGCCAGCTCACCCCTGAACTCAGCGGGGGAAGAGACCCAGTACTTC.

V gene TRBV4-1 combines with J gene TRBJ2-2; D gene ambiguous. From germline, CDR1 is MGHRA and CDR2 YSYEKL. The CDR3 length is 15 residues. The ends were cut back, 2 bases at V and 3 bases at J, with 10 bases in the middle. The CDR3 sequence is CASSQPRGDTGELFF. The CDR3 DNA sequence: TGCGCCAGCAGCCAACCCAGAGGAGACACCGGGGAGCTGTTTTTT.

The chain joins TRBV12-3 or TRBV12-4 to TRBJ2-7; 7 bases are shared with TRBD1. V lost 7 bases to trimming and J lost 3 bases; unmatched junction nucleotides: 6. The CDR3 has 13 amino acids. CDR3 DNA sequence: TGTGCCAGCACCCTGGGACAGATCTACGAGCAGTACTTC. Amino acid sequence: CASTLGQIYEQYF.

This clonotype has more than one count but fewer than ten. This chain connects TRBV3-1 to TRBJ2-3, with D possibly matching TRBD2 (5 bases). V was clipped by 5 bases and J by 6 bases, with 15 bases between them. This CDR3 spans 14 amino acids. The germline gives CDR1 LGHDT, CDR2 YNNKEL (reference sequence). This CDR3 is CASSSGLLGDTQYF. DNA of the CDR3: TGTGCCAGCAGCTCAGGACTGTTAGGGGATACGCAGTATTTT.

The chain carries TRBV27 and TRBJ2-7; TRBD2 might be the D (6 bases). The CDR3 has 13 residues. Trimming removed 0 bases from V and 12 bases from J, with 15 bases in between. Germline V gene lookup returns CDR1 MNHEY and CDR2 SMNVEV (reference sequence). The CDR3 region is CASSLSLTSGWYF. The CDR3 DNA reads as TGTGCCAGCAGTTTATCCTTGACTAGTGGCTGGTACTTC.

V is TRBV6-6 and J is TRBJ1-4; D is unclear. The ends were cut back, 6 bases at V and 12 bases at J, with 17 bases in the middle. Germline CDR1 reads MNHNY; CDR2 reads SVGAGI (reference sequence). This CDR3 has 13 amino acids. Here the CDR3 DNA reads TGTGCCAGCAGCCACCTGTACGAATGGGAACTGTTTTTT. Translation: CASSHLYEWELFF.

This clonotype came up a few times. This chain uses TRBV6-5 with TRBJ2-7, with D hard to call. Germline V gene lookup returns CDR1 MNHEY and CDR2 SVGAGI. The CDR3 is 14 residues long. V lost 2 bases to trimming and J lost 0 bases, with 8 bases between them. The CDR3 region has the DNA TGTGCCAGCAGTTACGATCCAGCCTCCTACGAGCAGTACTTC. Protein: CASSYDPASYEQYF.

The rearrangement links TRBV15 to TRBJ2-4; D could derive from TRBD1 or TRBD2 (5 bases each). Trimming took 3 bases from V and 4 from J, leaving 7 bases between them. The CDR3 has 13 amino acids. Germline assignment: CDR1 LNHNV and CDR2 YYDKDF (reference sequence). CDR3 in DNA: TGTGCCACCAGCAGTTGGGGGAAAAACATTCAGTACTTC. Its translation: CATSSWGKNIQYF.